This T cell receptor beta chain emerged from a study of cytomegalovirus exposure and HLA in healthy donors. Notes on the study in general: A later analysis reportedly identified an Asian-associated ancestry cluster as carrying fewer N-insertions than the approximately 670-donor mean.

This CDR3 has 14 residues. V was pared by 3 bases and J by 14 bases, with 6 bases of the junction left unmatched. Germline V gene lookup returns CDR1 SGDLS and CDR2 YYNGEE. Primers: 60 Vbeta forward and 13 Jbeta reverse. TCRdb's table, derived via immunoSEQ multiplex PCR, lists solely in-frame clones and lacks some. The sample records roughly 120,000 clones, approximately 85% being singletons. Only one count was recorded for this clone. What it binds is not known. Sequenced sample: PBMCs. The TCR sequence derives from a male donor in good health and CMV-seropositive. The chain carries TRBV9 and TRBJ2-1, with 15 bases that match TRBD2. CDR3 DNA sequence: TGTGCCAGCAGCGAGGGGGGACTAGCGGGAGGAAAGTTCTTC. It encodes CASSEGGLAGGKFF.